The 2 T cell receptor beta chains in this list originate from one sample, sequenced in a study of blood T cells in healthy people across ages. With a J-beta primer mix and a sample-barcoded 5' primer, a second PCR ran roughly 6 to 12 cycles. TCRdb re-called the 5' RACE reads with MiXCR, one entry per CDR3 protein. The sample holds some 860,000 distinct CDR3 sequences, more than 55% seen once. Sequenced material: blood. Receptor source: a man aged 40-49 years in good health.

In this sample, this clonotype turned up a few times. The CDR3 here is CSVERGGSYNEQFF. DNA for the CDR3: TGCAGCGTTGAGCGCGGCGGCTCCTACAATGAGCAGTTCTTC. This chain uses TRBV29-1 with TRBJ2-1; unclear D gene. CDR1 SQVTM and CDR2 ANQGSEA come from the germline V gene. The CDR3 is 14 residues long. The V end was cut by 3 bases, the J end by 0 bases, with 9 bases between.

The chain carries TRBV11-3 and TRBJ2-1; tentatively, D is TRBD1 or TRBD2 (5 bases each). CDR3 length: 14 residues. V dropped 1 base and J dropped 9 bases, with 13 bases sitting between them. From germline, CDR1 is SGHNT and CDR2 YENEEA. This CDR3 reads CASSLGTQAGEQFF. The CDR3 region has the DNA TGTGCCAGCAGCTTAGGGACACAGGCGGGTGAGCAGTTCTTC.